These 26 T cell receptor beta chains came from one sample sequenced in a study of patients and donors after allogeneic stem cell transplantation. TCRdb called the RT-PCR reads again in MiXCR, with one record for every CDR3 protein. The sample contains about 960,000 distinct CDR3 sequences, under 20% of which appear only once. The material sequenced was blood, either unsorted or a sorted T cell fraction (not recorded which). The receptors come from a human donor who was either an allogeneic HSCT recipient or a stem cell or donor lymphocyte infusion donor (not recorded which). It is not recorded whose cells these are; they may come from a transplant donor.

In its sample, this clonotype was seen many times. The genes are TRBV28 and TRBJ2-7; 9 nucleotides line up with TRBD1. The V segment lost 7 bases and the J segment 4 bases; nucleotides outside the gene matches: 11. Germline values: CDR1 MDHEN, CDR2 SYDVKM. This CDR3 contains 15 residues. CDR3 bases: TGTGCCAGCAAAGCCGGGGACAGGGCTATTTACGAGCAGTACTTC. Protein sequence: CASKAGDRAIYEQYF.

This clonotype was counted only a few times. This chain joins TRBV20-1 and TRBJ1-6; D gene uncertain. Trimming stripped 2 bases from V and 8 bases from J, with 16 bases between. The CDR3 sequence is 15 residues long. Germline V gene lookup returns CDR1 DFQATT and CDR2 SNEGSKA (reference sequence). The CDR3 region has the DNA TGCAGTGCTAGAACAATCGGACGGGCCGATTCACCCCTCCACTTT. It codes for CSARTIGRADSPLHF.

The CDR3 DNA reads TGTGCCAGCAGCGTCACAGGTTTTGAGACCCAGTACTTC. Translation gives CASSVTGFETQYF. This chain uses TRBV7-2 with TRBJ2-5, with D possibly being TRBD1 (5 bases). Germline V lookup: CDR1 SGHTA, CDR2 FQGNSA. V lost 5 bases to trimming and J lost 5 bases, with 12 bases between them. CDR3 size: 13 residues.

This clonotype was seen more than once but under ten times. The J gene is TRBJ1-2, the V gene TRBV2; weak D call: TRBD1 (5 bases). The CDR3 is 14 residues long. The germline V and J ends were trimmed by 5 bases and 0 bases, with 10 bases remaining between them. Germline assignment: CDR1 SNHLY and CDR2 FYNNEI. The CDR3 DNA reads as TGTGCCAGCAGTATGACAGACTCTAACTATGGCTACACCTTC. This codes for CASSMTDSNYGYTF.

The sample holds one count of this clonotype. The rearrangement links TRBV20-1 to TRBJ1-3; tentative D call: TRBD1 (5 bases). CDR1 is DFQATT, CDR2 SNEGSKA, per germline (reference sequence). This CDR3 comprises 16 residues. The V end was cut by 3 bases, the J end by 0 bases, with 15 bases between. The CDR3 loop is CSASGAGINSGNTIYF. The CDR3, as DNA: TGCAGTGCTAGCGGCGCAGGGATAAACTCTGGAAACACCATATATTTT.

This clonotype was counted between two and nine times. V gene TRBV10-3 combines with J gene TRBJ2-5; possibly TRBD1 for D (6 bases). Germline V gene sequence: CDR1 ENHRY, CDR2 SYGVKD. Trimming cost V 0 bases and J 5 bases, with 13 bases left between them. The length of the CDR3 is 15 residues. Here the CDR3 reads CAISESNRVKETQYF. CDR3 nucleotide sequence: TGTGCCATCAGTGAGTCGAACAGGGTTAAGGAGACCCAGTACTTC.

This chain uses TRBV12-3 or TRBV12-4 with TRBJ1-5; no clear D. V was trimmed by 6 bases and J by 4 bases, leaving 13 bases between them. The CDR3 is made up of 14 amino acids. The CDR3: CASSYSGVNQPQHF. In nucleotides, the CDR3 is TGTGCCAGCAGCTACTCCGGGGTAAATCAGCCCCAGCATTTT.

CDR3 coding DNA: TGTGCCAGCAGCATCCTTAGCGGGGGGCTACCTTCTAGAGATACGCAGTATTTT. Amino acids: CASSILSGGLPSRDTQYF. The rearrangement uses TRBV9 and TRBJ2-3, with 10 nucleotides matching TRBD2. The CDR3 contains 18 residues. Germline values: CDR1 SGDLS, CDR2 YYNGEE. Losses at the gene ends were 4 bases for V and 5 bases for J; bases not matched to a gene: 16.

The table lists this clonotype with a few counts. The rearrangement uses TRBV2 and TRBJ1-5, with D perhaps matching TRBD1 (5 bases). The CDR3 consists of 12 residues. V was cut by 11 bases and J by 6 bases, with 14 bases left in between. The germline V gene encodes CDR1 SNHLY and CDR2 FYNNEI. CDR3 in amino acids: CAGGRARQPQHF. The CDR3 nucleotides read TGTGCCGGGGGGAGGGCACGTCAGCCCCAGCATTTT.

This clonotype was seen a handful of times. The chain is built from TRBV6-1 and TRBJ1-1; D unclear. V shed 6 bases and J shed 12 bases, with 20 bases lying between them. CDR3 length equals 13 residues. CDR1 is MNHNS and CDR2 is SASEGT in the germline V gene. The CDR3 loop reads CASSLGLGRWTFF. In DNA form, the CDR3 reads TGTGCCAGCAGCCTAGGTCTAGGTCGGTGGACTTTCTTT.

Here the CDR3 reads CASSLVGSLRTANTEAFF. DNA for the CDR3: TGTGCCAGCAGCTTAGTCGGGTCTTTACGGACAGCTAACACTGAAGCTTTCTTT. This chain uses TRBV11-1 with TRBJ1-1, with D tentatively TRBD1 (6 bases). Germline values: CDR1 SGHAT, CDR2 FQDESV (reference sequence). Trimming removed 1 base from V and 2 bases from J, with 20 bases in between. The CDR3 has 18 amino acids.

The chain couples TRBV12-3 or TRBV12-4 to TRBJ2-5; unclear D gene. This CDR3 is built from 16 residues. Trimming removed 1 base from V and 3 bases from J, with 15 bases in between. CDR3 DNA: TGTGCCAGCAGTTTAGGGTCAGGTCTTGGGGAAGAGACCCAGTACTTC. It encodes CASSLGSGLGEETQYF.

This clonotype showed up many times. The chain combines TRBV4-1 with TRBJ2-7; perhaps TRBD1 as D (6 bases). CDR3 length: 14 amino acids. The germline gives CDR1 MGHRA, CDR2 YSYEKL. V was cut by 6 bases and J by 1 base, with 13 bases left in between. The CDR3 spells CASSHRERSYEQYF. In nucleotides, the CDR3 is TGCGCCAGCAGTCACAGGGAAAGGTCCTACGAGCAGTACTTC.

This clonotype showed up just a few times. The chain combines TRBV20-1 with TRBJ1-5; 9 bases fit TRBD1. With V trimmed by 6 bases and J by 8 bases, 14 bases remained unmatched. CDR1 and CDR2 from the germline V gene are DFQATT and SNEGSKA (reference sequence). The CDR3 contains 15 residues. The CDR3: CSANPIAGTGKPQHF. The CDR3 bases are TGCAGTGCCAACCCCATAGCCGGGACAGGGAAGCCCCAGCATTTT.

This chain links TRBV20-1 with TRBJ1-5; TRBD1 might be the D (6 bases). CDR1 is DFQATT, CDR2 SNEGSKA, per germline (reference sequence). V dropped 0 bases and J dropped 7 bases, with 10 bases sitting between them. The CDR3 runs 13 residues. DNA of the CDR3: TGCAGTGCTAGAGATAATCAGGGGCAGCCCCAGCATTTT. Translating it yields CSARDNQGQPQHF.

This chain joins TRBV15 and TRBJ2-7; weak D call: TRBD1 (6 bases). The CDR3 extends over 16 amino acids. The germline V and J ends were trimmed by 7 bases and 7 bases, with 26 bases remaining between them. Germline V gene lookup returns CDR1 LNHNV and CDR2 YYDKDF (reference sequence). CDR3 nucleotides: TGTGCCACCACCCCGTTACGGGACAACCTTAAGAGGGAGCAGTACTTC. Its protein is CATTPLRDNLKREQYF.

The chain combines TRBV27 with TRBJ2-1; TRBD2 agrees at 7 bases. The CDR3 has 15 residues. Germline CDR1 reads MNHEY; CDR2 reads SMNVEV (reference sequence). V trimming: 3 bases; J trimming: 6 bases; junction bases outside the gene matches: 8. CDR3 protein: CASSFPGRVTNEQFF. CDR3 coding DNA: TGTGCCAGCAGTTTTCCAGGGAGGGTGACCAATGAGCAGTTCTTC.

The J gene is TRBJ2-3, the V gene TRBV2, with 10 bases lining up with TRBD2. Germline CDR1 SNHLY, CDR2 FYNNEI. CDR3 size: 16 residues. Germline trimming cut 3 bases from V and 1 base from J; bases unmatched to any gene: 4. The DNA of the CDR3 is TGTGCCAGCAGTGATCCCGGGACTAGCGGCACAGATACGCAGTATTTT. It codes for CASSDPGTSGTDTQYF.

This clonotype came up a few times. The chain has TRBV5-6 and TRBJ2-3; 9 nucleotides line up with TRBD1. Germline V gene data show CDR1 as SGHDT and CDR2 as YYEEEE. This CDR3 region has 16 residues. V dropped 4 bases and J dropped 4; count of bases not matched to a gene: 10. The CDR3: CASSTGQGAPPDTQYF. The CDR3 nucleotides read TGTGCCAGCAGCACGGGACAGGGAGCCCCTCCAGATACGCAGTATTTT.

This clonotype was detected ten times or more. This chain links TRBV4-1 with TRBJ2-3; D ambiguous. Germline V gives CDR1 MGHRA, CDR2 YSYEKL. V lost 3 bases, J lost 4 bases, and 8 bases lay in between. The length of the CDR3 is 13 residues. CDR3 sequence (DNA): TGCGCCAGCAGCCATCCGATTGCAGATACGCAGTATTTT. Translating it yields CASSHPIADTQYF.

This clonotype was seen only a few times. This sequence joins TRBV11-2 and TRBJ1-1; D may be TRBD1 (6 bases). The V end was cut by 4 bases, the J end by 1 base, with 13 bases between. The CDR3 sequence is 15 residues long. The germline CDR1 and CDR2 sequences are SGHAT and FQNNGV. The CDR3 loop reads CASSSTGGKNTEAFF. The CDR3 DNA reads TGTGCCAGCAGCTCTACTGGGGGCAAGAACACTGAAGCTTTCTTT.

The chain joins TRBV7-9 to TRBJ1-1, with D perhaps matching TRBD1 (5 bases). Trimming took 5 bases from V and 10 from J, leaving 14 bases between them. Germline V gene lookup returns CDR1 SEHNR and CDR2 FQNEAQ (reference sequence). There are 12 residues in the CDR3. The CDR3 sequence: CASSLTDGGAFF. The CDR3, as DNA: TGTGCCAGCAGCCTGACTGACGGGGGAGCTTTCTTT.

The chain carries TRBV6-1 and TRBJ2-5; 8 nucleotides align to TRBD1. This CDR3 spans 14 amino acids. V was clipped by 1 base and J by 6 bases; unmatched bases: 4. CDR1 is MNHNS and CDR2 is SASEGT in the germline V gene. CDR3 residues: CASSEVQGAKTQYF. The CDR3 region has the DNA TGTGCCAGCAGTGAAGTTCAGGGGGCAAAGACCCAGTACTTC.

The rearrangement links TRBV7-2 to TRBJ2-7; D may match TRBD1 or TRBD2 (5 bases each). The CDR3 length is 15 residues. The ends were cut back, 2 bases at V and 0 bases at J, with 11 bases in the middle. CDR1 is SGHTA, CDR2 FQGNSA, per germline. CDR3 residues: CASSLTGAFSYEQYF. The CDR3, as DNA: TGTGCCAGCAGCTTAACCGGGGCCTTCTCCTACGAGCAGTACTTC.

The V call is TRBV24-1, the J call TRBJ2-1; TRBD2 matches at 10 bases. The CDR3 has 13 residues. Per germline, CDR1 KGHDR and CDR2 SFDVKD. V was pared by 7 bases and J by 7 bases, with 3 bases of the junction left unmatched. The CDR3 DNA reads as TGTGCCACCAGGGGGACTAGCGCGAATGAGCAGTTCTTC. It codes for CATRGTSANEQFF.

The CDR3 loop is CASSLGVRGRGPTNTGELFF. DNA of the CDR3: TGTGCCAGCAGCTTAGGTGTGCGGGGCAGGGGACCAACCAACACCGGGGAGCTGTTTTTT. The chain employs TRBV11-1 and TRBJ2-2, with D tentatively TRBD1 or TRBD2 (6 bases each). Trimming took off 1 base at V and 2 bases at J, with 23 bases between the two ends. Germline values: CDR1 SGHAT, CDR2 FQDESV (reference sequence). This CDR3 is built from 20 residues.